Below, 32 T cell receptor beta chains from the same sample are listed, as sequenced in a study of T-cell reconstitution after alpha-beta-depleted transplantation in children. A library of TCRbeta sequences, prepared with unique molecular identifiers, was generated. TCRdb itself ran the PCR reads through MiXCR, one entry per CDR3 protein. The sample lists under 20,000 distinct CDR3 sequences; 13% were seen once. The input for sequencing was PBMCs, mostly from graft donor cells, taken 60 days after TCRalphabeta/CD19-depleted stem cell transplant. The origin of the receptors is a female patient aged 2-9 years who had a stem cell transplant for congenital amegakaryocytic thrombocytopenia, so the T cells may come from the graft donor.

This clonotype was seen ten or more times. The chain uses TRBV5-6 and TRBJ2-5, with D perhaps assigned TRBD1 or TRBD2 (5 bases each). V lost 0 bases and J 4 bases, leaving 19 bases between the germline ends. The CDR3 is 17 residues long. In germline, CDR1 is SGHDT, CDR2 YYEEEE. The CDR3 region has the DNA TGTGCCAGCAGCTTGGGTGGGGGATGGACAAAGATAGAGACCCAGTACTTC. It translates to CASSLGGGWTKIETQYF.

This clonotype has at least ten counts. The V gene is TRBV29-1, the J gene TRBJ1-1; D is unclear. The germline V gene has CDR1 SQVTM and CDR2 ANQGSEA. This CDR3 region has 11 residues. The V gene lost 3 bases and the J gene lost 6 bases, with 8 bases spanning the gap. The CDR3 protein is CSVEWAAEAFF. The CDR3 DNA reads as TGCAGCGTTGAGTGGGCGGCTGAAGCTTTCTTT.

This clonotype has ten or more counts. The gene calls are TRBV5-1 and TRBJ2-1; TRBD2 matches at 9 bases. The CDR3 is 16 residues long. The trim removed 6 bases at V and 0 bases at J, leaving 7 bases unmatched. Germline V CDR1 and CDR2: SGHRS, YFSETQ. CDR3 residues: CASTFNSGSSYNEQFF. CDR3 sequence (DNA): TGCGCCAGCACCTTTAATAGCGGGAGCTCCTACAATGAGCAGTTCTTC.

There are many counts of this clonotype. This chain links TRBV20-1 with TRBJ2-7, with 8 bases fitting TRBD2. CDR3 length: 14 amino acids. Trimming cost V 4 bases and J 0 bases; bases outside gene matches: 5. Germline loops: CDR1 DFQATT, CDR2 SNEGSKA (reference sequence). The CDR3 loop is CSAITSGVSYEQYF. Written as DNA, the CDR3 is TGCAGTGCTATCACTAGCGGCGTCTCCTACGAGCAGTACTTC.

Many counts were recorded for this clonotype. The V gene is TRBV5-8, the J gene TRBJ2-1, with TRBD1 as a possible D gene (5 bases). The CDR3 runs to 14 residues. Per germline, CDR1 SGHTS and CDR2 YDEGEE. V lost 3 bases and J lost 8, with 15 bases in between. CDR3: CASSSEDSFYEQFF. CDR3 nucleotides: TGTGCCAGCAGCTCGGAAGACAGTTTTTATGAGCAGTTCTTC.

V gene TRBV7-3 combines with J gene TRBJ2-1; D unresolved. CDR1 is SGHTA and CDR2 is FQGTGA in the germline V gene. This CDR3 has 12 residues. Trimming removed 5 bases at V and 9 bases at J, with 11 bases between. This chain's CDR3 is CASSKVGSEQFF. CDR3 DNA: TGTGCCAGCAGCAAGGTAGGGTCTGAGCAGTTCTTC.

This clonotype was observed many times. The genes are TRBV20-1 and TRBJ1-6; D possibly corresponds to TRBD1 (6 bases). CDR1 is DFQATT and CDR2 is SNEGSKA in the germline V gene (reference sequence). V shed 2 bases and J shed 4 bases, with 9 bases lying between them. This CDR3 spans 14 amino acids. In nucleotides, the CDR3 is TGCAGTGCTAGATCCGGACAGTATAATTCACCCCTCCACTTT. Its translation is CSARSGQYNSPLHF.

The J gene is TRBJ1-2, the V gene TRBV6-2 or TRBV6-3; 7 nucleotides align to TRBD1. Trimming cost V 6 bases and J 13 bases; bases outside gene matches: 11. CDR1 MNHEY and CDR2 SVGEGT come from the germline V gene. The CDR3 length is 12 residues. CDR3 coding DNA: TGTGCCAGCAGCACCGTTACAGGGGTGGGCACCTTC. Protein sequence: CASSTVTGVGTF.

V gene TRBV7-8 combines with J gene TRBJ1-1; 7 bases are a match to TRBD1. The CDR3 is made up of 13 amino acids. The V gene end was trimmed by 7 bases and the J gene end by 3 bases; junction bases not matched to a gene: 5. Germline V CDR1 and CDR2: SGHVS, FQNEAQ. The CDR3 DNA is TGTGCCAGCATCCGGGACAGAGACACTGAAGCTTTCTTT. Its translation is CASIRDRDTEAFF.

This clonotype was seen many times. The CDR3 here is CSAGTYTEAFF. The CDR3 nucleotides are TGCAGTGCTGGGACGTACACTGAAGCTTTCTTT. The chain carries TRBV20-1 and TRBJ1-1, with a possible D match to TRBD1 (5 bases). The V gene's germline CDR1 is DFQATT and CDR2 SNEGSKA (reference sequence). V was shortened by 5 bases and J by 3 bases, with 7 bases between the two germline ends. This CDR3 has 11 residues.

The chain recombines TRBV20-1 with TRBJ1-2; D unresolved. Germline assignment: CDR1 DFQATT and CDR2 SNEGSKA (reference sequence). This CDR3 spans 14 amino acids. V lost 6 bases, J lost 4 bases, and 18 bases lay in between. The CDR3 region is CSALTGRPPYGYTF. The CDR3, as DNA: TGCAGTGCCCTAACCGGGAGGCCGCCCTATGGCTACACCTTC.

This clonotype came up many times. This sequence joins TRBV5-1 and TRBJ2-7, with TRBD2 matching over 9 bases. The germline CDR1 and CDR2 sequences are SGHRS and YFSETQ. The CDR3 has 15 amino acids. The J segment lost 6 bases and the V segment lost 0 bases, leaving 7 bases of the junction unmatched. In nucleotides, the CDR3 is TGCGCCAGCAGCTTGGCGATAGCGGGAGCAGGCGAGCAGTACTTC. Translating gives CASSLAIAGAGEQYF.

The V call is TRBV30, the J call TRBJ2-3; no firm D call. The germline gives CDR1 GTSNPN, CDR2 SVGIG (reference sequence). The CDR3 loop spans 12 amino acids. Trimming stripped 5 bases from V and 4 bases from J, with 10 bases between. The CDR3 bases are TGTGCCTGGGGACCCAGGTCAGATACGCAGTATTTT. As protein: CAWGPRSDTQYF.

At least ten counts were recorded for this clonotype. This rearrangement joins TRBV21-1 to TRBJ2-1; TRBD2 is taken as the D call from the table, unchecked against the DNA. TRBV21-1 is an annotated pseudogene. CDR3 length: 13 amino acids. CDR3 residues: CASSKRREDEQFF. DNA of the CDR3: TGTGCCAGCAGCAAAAGAAGGGAGGATGAGCAGTTCTTC.

There are many counts of this clonotype. CDR3 nucleotide sequence: TGCGCCAGCAGCCCCGGACTAGCGGAAACAATGATGCAGTTCTTC. It codes for CASSPGLAETMMQFF. This chain links TRBV5-1 with TRBJ2-1, with 10 bases matching TRBD2. This CDR3 spans 15 amino acids. Germline V CDR1 and CDR2: SGHRS, YFSETQ. V lost 4 bases, J lost 12 bases, and 13 bases stayed unmatched.

This clonotype appeared many times. DNA of the CDR3: TGCAGCGTTTGCGGGGATCCGAACACTGAAGCTTTCTTT. Protein: CSVCGDPNTEAFF. This chain links TRBV29-1 with TRBJ1-1; D unresolved. The CDR3 runs to 13 residues. Trimming removed 5 bases from V and 1 base from J, with 11 bases in between. In germline, CDR1 is SQVTM, CDR2 ANQGSEA.

The chain recombines TRBV6-5 with TRBJ2-5, with 7 bases fitting TRBD2. J was trimmed by 3 bases and V by 4 bases; bases with no gene match: 17. CDR1 and CDR2 (germline): MNHEY, SVGAGI. The CDR3 covers 18 residues. The CDR3 coding sequence is TGTGCCAGCAGTTCTGGGGGGTCTAGCGGAGGGGTTAAAGAGACCCAGTACTTC. Translated: CASSSGGSSGGVKETQYF.

There are many counts of this clonotype. J is TRBJ1-1 and V is TRBV20-1; unclear D gene. Germline assignment: CDR1 DFQATT and CDR2 SNEGSKA (reference sequence). The CDR3 is 10 residues long. V was shortened by 3 bases and J by 10 bases, with 9 bases between the two germline ends. The CDR3 bases are TGCAGTGCTAGTACGGGTAGAGCTTTCTTT. Protein sequence: CSASTGRAFF.

The chain couples TRBV28 to TRBJ2-7; 11 nucleotides agree with TRBD2. The germline gives CDR1 MDHEN, CDR2 SYDVKM. This CDR3 has 13 residues. V lost 6 bases to trimming and J lost 6 bases; unmatched junction nucleotides: 4. The CDR3 loop is CASSLAGGPEQYF. In nucleotides, the CDR3 is TGTGCCAGCAGCTTAGCGGGAGGGCCCGAGCAGTACTTC.

This clonotype came up many times. This sequence joins TRBV12-3 or TRBV12-4 and TRBJ2-5; the match to TRBD2 covers 11 bases. The J segment lost 3 bases and the V segment lost 3 bases, leaving 21 bases of the junction unmatched. This CDR3 spans 21 amino acids. The CDR3 spells CASSFLSMLLAGGGLKETQYF. The CDR3 DNA reads TGTGCCAGCAGTTTTCTCAGTATGTTGTTAGCGGGAGGGGGACTTAAAGAGACCCAGTACTTC.

This clonotype was detected ten times or more. The chain combines TRBV4-2 with TRBJ1-2, with no clear D. The V end was cut by 6 bases, the J end by 8 bases, with 19 bases between. Germline CDR1 and CDR2: LGHNA and YNFKEQ. The CDR3 sequence is 14 residues long. CDR3 DNA sequence: TGTGCCAGCAGGCACACGCGAGACCCGGGAGGCTACACCTTC. Translated: CASRHTRDPGGYTF.

Ten or more counts support this clonotype. The chain links TRBV6-1 to TRBJ1-4; D is ambiguous. The CDR3 runs to 12 residues. Trimming left V 11 bases short and J 4 bases short, with 11 bases between. Germline values: CDR1 MNHNS, CDR2 SASEGT. CDR3 DNA sequence: TGTGCCTGCACAGATCATAATGAAAAACTGTTTTTT. Translation gives CACTDHNEKLFF.

This clonotype was seen at least ten times. The J gene is TRBJ1-1, the V gene TRBV2; a weak D match, TRBD1 (5 bases). V lost 6 bases, J lost 1 base, and 12 bases lay in between. The CDR3 has 14 amino acids. The V gene's germline CDR1 is SNHLY and CDR2 FYNNEI. The CDR3 spells CASRSGTANTEAFF. CDR3 bases: TGTGCCAGCAGGAGTGGGACGGCGAACACTGAAGCTTTCTTT.

There are many counts of this clonotype. In nucleotides, the CDR3 is TGTGCCAGCAGTGGGAAACTAGCGGGGACGGGCGGGGAGCTGTTTTTT. Amino acids: CASSGKLAGTGGELFF. The chain uses TRBV25-1 and TRBJ2-2; 10 nucleotides agree with TRBD2. This CDR3 comprises 16 residues. Germline V lookup: CDR1 MGHDK, CDR2 SYGVNS. Germline trimming cut 4 bases from V and 7 bases from J; bases unmatched to any gene: 9.

This clonotype showed up many times. The J gene is TRBJ2-1, the V gene TRBV5-4; 7 nucleotides match TRBD1. With 5 bases clipped from V and 0 bases from J, the junction kept 11 bases outside the gene matches. The germline V gene has CDR1 SGHNT and CDR2 YYREEE (reference sequence). The CDR3 consists of 17 residues. CDR3 in DNA: TGTGCCAGCAGGTCCCGGACAGGAGAAAGCTCCTACAATGAGCAGTTCTTC. Encoded protein: CASRSRTGESSYNEQFF.

This clonotype was found many times. The rearrangement uses TRBV7-8 and TRBJ2-3; D is ambiguous. Trimming shortened V by 5 bases and J by 0 bases, and 3 bases separated the two germline ends. The CDR3 covers 12 residues. CDR1 SGHVS and CDR2 FQNEAQ come from the germline V gene. CDR3 in amino acids: CASSLSTDTQYF. As DNA, the CDR3 is TGTGCCAGCAGCCTGAGCACAGATACGCAGTATTTT.

This clonotype was counted ten times or more. V and J are TRBV28 and TRBJ1-5; the D is unclear. CDR3 length equals 14 residues. Deletions cut 1 base from V and 6 bases from J, with 10 bases between. Germline V gives CDR1 MDHEN, CDR2 SYDVKM. The CDR3 bases are TGTGCCAGCAGTTTATTTTTGGTCGGTCAGCCCCAGCATTTT. Its protein is CASSLFLVGQPQHF.

This clonotype was recorded many times. This chain links TRBV20-1 with TRBJ2-2; possible D gene TRBD2, 5 bases. Between the trimmed V and J ends, which lost 3 bases and 1 base, there was a span of 12 bases. This CDR3 is built from 15 residues. Germline V CDR1 and CDR2: DFQATT, SNEGSKA (reference sequence). CDR3 nucleotides: TGCAGTGCTAGTTACCGGGATAGGAACACCGGGGAGCTGTTTTTT. Translated: CSASYRDRNTGELFF.

This clonotype was detected ten times or more. Here the CDR3 reads CSARDFLGITYNEQFF. CDR3 coding DNA: TGCAGTGCTAGAGATTTTTTGGGGATAACCTACAATGAGCAGTTCTTC. This chain links TRBV20-1 with TRBJ2-1, with D hard to call. Looked up from germline, CDR1 is DFQATT and CDR2 is SNEGSKA (reference sequence). The CDR3 runs 16 residues. V gave up 0 bases and J gave up 2 bases, with 14 bases separating them.

The chain joins TRBV28 to TRBJ1-1, with D tentatively TRBD1 (5 bases). The CDR3 is 13 amino acids. From germline, CDR1 is MDHEN and CDR2 SYDVKM. Trimming cost V 11 bases and J 2 bases, with 15 bases left between them. The chain's CDR3 is CALKGHVNTEAFF. The CDR3 nucleotides are TGTGCCCTTAAAGGACATGTAAACACTGAAGCTTTCTTT.

This clonotype was picked up many times. The gene calls are TRBV7-9 and TRBJ2-1; 7 bases are a match to TRBD2. V gave up 2 bases and J gave up 5 bases; unmatched junction bases: 3. This CDR3 comprises 14 residues. CDR1 and CDR2 (germline): SEHNR, FQNEAQ (reference sequence). In nucleotides, the CDR3 is TGTGCCAGCAGCTTAAGCGGGACCAACAATGAGCAGTTCTTC. Its translation is CASSLSGTNNEQFF.

Sample share makes this clonotype medium-sized (0.01 to 0.1%). The chain recombines TRBV20-1 with TRBJ1-2; 7 positions match TRBD1. The CDR3 is made up of 12 amino acids. The junction had 3 bases not matched to a gene; V was cut back by 5 bases and J by 3 bases. Looked up from germline, CDR1 is DFQATT and CDR2 is SNEGSKA (reference sequence). CDR3 nucleotide sequence: TGCAGTGCTGGAGGGGGCGACTATGGCTACACCTTC. Its translation: CSAGGGDYGYTF.